The present T cell receptor beta chain was sequenced within a study of blood T cell repertoires in COVID-19. Study as a whole: Sources were T cells, B-cell-depleted T cells, or PBMCs; the material itself was cDNA or gDNA.

All enrollees were about 18 to 89 years old and from under 25 US areas. V dropped 3 bases and J dropped 4 bases, with 15 bases sitting between them. This CDR3 has 14 amino acids. Germline V gives CDR1 GTSNPN, CDR2 SVGIG (reference sequence). Clones were sequenced by immunoSEQ multiplex PCR, and TCRdb holds only the in-frame ones, with some missing. This sample has fewer than 200,000 clones, with around 83% found just once. The V gene is TRBV30, the J gene TRBJ1-2; D is perhaps TRBD1 (6 bases). The sequencing sample was made of PBMCs or T cells enriched from blood (not recorded which). The TCR was taken from a woman under 40 who had been exposed to COVID-19. CDR3 bases: TGTGCCTGGAGGGCGGACAGCTCCCTCTATGGCTACACCTTC. It encodes CAWRADSSLYGYTF.